These 13 T cell receptor beta chains originate from one sample sequenced in a study of cytomegalovirus exposure and HLA in healthy donors. Researchers ran the PCR with 60 Vbeta and 13 Jbeta primers. Sequencing used immunoSEQ multiplex PCR; TCRdb keeps in-frame clones, though not all of them. The sample holds around 120,000 clones; 60% to 80% are singletons and the top ten take around 2.5%. The source material was PBMCs. The receptors derive from a woman in her fifties or sixties in good health and CMV-seropositive.

This clone turned up a few times. J is TRBJ2-6 and V is TRBV19; TRBD1 aligns across 7 bases. J gave up 0 bases and V 9 bases, and 5 bases lay outside the gene matches. The CDR3 covers 15 residues. CDR1 and CDR2 (germline): LNHDA, SQIVND (reference sequence). CDR3 sequence reads: CASQPGGSGANVLTF. The CDR3 DNA reads TGTGCCAGCCAACCAGGGGGCTCTGGGGCCAACGTCCTGACTTTC.

This clone was picked up a small number of times. The chain links TRBV5-1 to TRBJ1-1; 9 bases align to TRBD1. The CDR3 sequence is 17 residues long. V shed 5 bases and J 0 bases; nucleotides not matched to a gene: 11. CDR1 and CDR2 (germline): SGHRS, YFSETQ. This CDR3 is CASSSTGGSVMNTEAFF. The DNA for the CDR3 is TGCGCCAGCAGTTCGACAGGGGGTTCTGTTATGAACACTGAAGCTTTCTTT. Using reference TRBV5-1 and TRBJ1-1 for the parts outside the CDR3, the full variable domain is KAGVTQTPRYLIKTRGQQVTLSCSPISGHRSVSWYQQTPGQGLQFLFEYFSETQRNKGNFPGRFSGRQFSNSRSEMNVSTLELGDSALYLCASSSTGGSVMNTEAFFGQGTRLTVV.

This clone was counted between two and nine times. The chain recombines TRBV11-3 with TRBJ1-1, with TRBD1 matching over 8 bases. The V segment lost 5 bases and the J segment 7 bases; nucleotides outside the gene matches: 3. This CDR3 is built from 12 residues. In germline, CDR1 is SGHNT, CDR2 YENEEA. Written as DNA, the CDR3 is TGTGCCAGCAGCCTCACAGGGGGTGAAGCTTTCTTT. It yields the protein CASSLTGGEAFF.

The CDR3 DNA reads as TGCGCCAGCAGCATCGGGACTAGCGGGGGGAGGGCAGATACGCAGTATTTT. It yields the protein CASSIGTSGGRADTQYF. The rearrangement joins TRBV5-1 to TRBJ2-3; 15 bases fit TRBD2. There are 17 residues in the CDR3. V shed 4 bases and J 4 bases; nucleotides not matched to a gene: 7. Germline assignment: CDR1 SGHRS and CDR2 YFSETQ.

The rearrangement links TRBV6-1 to TRBJ1-2; D call uncertain. This CDR3 is 15 amino acids long. The V end lost 3 bases, the J end lost 2 bases, and 13 bases lay between the germline ends. CDR1 and CDR2 (germline): MNHNS, SASEGT. CDR3 region: CASSDLFPLNYGYTF. The CDR3, as DNA: TGTGCCAGCAGTGACCTCTTCCCGTTAAACTATGGCTACACCTTC.

This clone was picked up a small number of times. The V gene is TRBV9, the J gene TRBJ2-2; 9 nucleotides match TRBD2. With 0 bases clipped from V and 7 bases from J, the junction kept 7 bases outside the gene matches. The CDR3 totals 16 residues. Germline loops: CDR1 SGDLS, CDR2 YYNGEE. CDR3 sequence: CASSVGAGGPGGELFF. The CDR3 DNA is TGTGCCAGCAGCGTAGGGGCGGGGGGGCCAGGCGGGGAGCTGTTTTTT.

In this sample, this clone turned up a few times. CDR3 region: CASATSVGLNNEQFF. Written as DNA, the CDR3 is TGTGCCAGTGCCACCTCTGTTGGCCTCAACAATGAGCAGTTCTTC. The chain couples TRBV19 to TRBJ2-1; no definite D call. This CDR3 comprises 15 residues. From germline, CDR1 is LNHDA and CDR2 SQIVND (reference sequence). Trimming shortened V by 8 bases and J by 5 bases, and 19 bases separated the two germline ends.

The chain uses TRBV7-9 and TRBJ2-3; TRBD2 agrees at 14 bases. Germline loops: CDR1 SEHNR, CDR2 FQNEAQ (reference sequence). The V segment lost 5 bases and the J segment 4 bases; nucleotides outside the gene matches: 8. The CDR3 spans 17 residues. The CDR3 here is CASSPRTSGGLSDTQYF. DNA of the CDR3: TGTGCCAGCAGCCCCCGGACTAGCGGGGGGCTTTCAGATACGCAGTATTTT.

Notes on this clone: One end of the junction is discordant with germline, which a read error may explain. Other DNA sequences in this specimen translate into the identical CDR3. This chain joins TRBV7-9 and TRBJ2-2, with 13 bases that match TRBD2. The CDR3 has 15 residues. CDR1 is SEHNR and CDR2 is FQNEAQ in the germline V gene (reference sequence). CDR3 protein: CASRGLAGRTGELFF. CDR3 bases: TGTGCCAGCAGGGGACTAGCGGGGCGGACCGGGGAACTGTTTTTT.

This rearrangement joins TRBV27 to TRBJ2-7, with D possibly matching TRBD2 (6 bases). Germline assignment: CDR1 MNHEY and CDR2 SMNVEV (reference sequence). The CDR3 is 13 residues long. Trimming stripped 3 bases from V and 5 bases from J, with 11 bases between. CDR3: CASSFGRSHEQYF. As DNA, the CDR3 is TGTGCCAGCAGTTTTGGGAGGTCCCACGAGCAGTACTTC.

The chain uses TRBV9 and TRBJ1-3; 9 bases are a match to TRBD1. The ends lost 1 base at V and 2 bases at J; junction bases unmatched: 4. The CDR3 has 16 residues. Germline V gene sequence: CDR1 SGDLS, CDR2 YYNGEE. CDR3 region: CASSVTQGATGNTIYF. In DNA, the CDR3 is TGTGCCAGCAGCGTAACACAGGGGGCGACTGGAAACACCATATATTTT. Full variable domain (rest looked up from reference TRBV9 and TRBJ1-3): DSGVTQTPKHLITATGQRVTLRCSPRSGDLSVYWYQQSLDQGLQFLIQYYNGEERAKGNILERFSAQQFPDLHSELNLSSLELGDSALYFCASSVTQGATGNTIYFGEGSWLTVV.

CDR3 coding DNA: TGTGCCAGCAGCAAGACAGATCACGAGCAGTACTTC. This translates into CASSKTDHEQYF. The chain joins TRBV11-3 to TRBJ2-7; D may be TRBD1 (5 bases). V lost 5 bases and J lost 5, with 10 bases in between. The CDR3 is made up of 12 amino acids. The germline CDR1 and CDR2 sequences are SGHNT and YENEEA.

The V gene is TRBV27, the J gene TRBJ1-5; 7 nucleotides agree with TRBD1. The CDR3 is 16 residues long. J was trimmed by 0 bases and V by 5 bases; bases with no gene match: 7. In germline, CDR1 is MNHEY, CDR2 SMNVEV (reference sequence). In DNA form, the CDR3 reads TGTGCCAGCAGTGCGCGGACAGGCTATAGCAATCAGCCCCAGCATTTT. It specifies CASSARTGYSNQPQHF.